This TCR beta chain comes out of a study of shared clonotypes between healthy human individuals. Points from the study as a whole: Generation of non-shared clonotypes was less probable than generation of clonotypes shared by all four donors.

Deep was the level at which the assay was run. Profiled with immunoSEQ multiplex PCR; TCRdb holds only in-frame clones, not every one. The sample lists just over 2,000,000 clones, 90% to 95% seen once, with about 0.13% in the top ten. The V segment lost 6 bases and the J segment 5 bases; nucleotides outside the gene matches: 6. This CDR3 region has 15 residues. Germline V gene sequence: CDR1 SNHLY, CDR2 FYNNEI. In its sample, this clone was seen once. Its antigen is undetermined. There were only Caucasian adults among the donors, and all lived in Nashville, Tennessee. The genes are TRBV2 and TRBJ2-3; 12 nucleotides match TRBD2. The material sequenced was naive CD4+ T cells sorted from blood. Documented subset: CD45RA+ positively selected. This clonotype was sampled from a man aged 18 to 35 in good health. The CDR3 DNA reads TGTGCCAGCAGCGGACGGACTAGCGGGATAGATACGCAGTATTTT. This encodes CASSGRTSGIDTQYF.